The 9 T cell receptor beta chains in this list originate from one sample, sequenced in a study of blood T cell repertoires in COVID-19. The repertoire was sequenced with immunoSEQ multiplex PCR; TCRdb's copy has only in-frame clones and lacks some. The sample lists tens of thousands of clones; roughly 88% were seen once. The sample consisted of peripheral blood. The source of these receptors is a man older than 75 with acute or convalescent COVID-19.

The chain couples TRBV4-3 to TRBJ1-2, with unresolved D. V was clipped by 0 bases and J by 4 bases, with 15 bases between them. The CDR3 loop spans 16 amino acids. Germline V gene sequence: CDR1 LGHNA, CDR2 YSLEER. The CDR3 sequence: CASSQDSGETAYGYTF. The CDR3 DNA follows: TGCGCCAGCAGCCAAGACTCAGGCGAAACGGCCTATGGCTACACCTTC.

The chain has TRBV28 and TRBJ1-4; D is ambiguous. This CDR3 has 20 amino acids. Germline values: CDR1 MDHEN, CDR2 SYDVKM. V lost 6 bases and J lost 6, with 32 bases in between. The CDR3: CASRSTLGIGVGGLDEKLFF. DNA for the CDR3: TGTGCCAGCAGGTCTACCTTAGGAATCGGGGTTGGAGGTCTTGATGAAAAACTGTTTTTT. Complete variable domain (other parts from reference TRBV28 and TRBJ1-4): DVKVTQSSRYLVKRTGEKVFLECVQDMDHENMFWYRQDPGLGLRLIYFSYDVKMKEKGDIPEGYSVSREKKERFSLILESASTNQTSMYLCASRSTLGIGVGGLDEKLFFGSGTQLSVL.

CDR3 bases: TGTGCCAGCAGCTCGGAAACTAGCGGGAGACCAGATACGCAGTATTTT. Protein product: CASSSETSGRPDTQYF. This sequence joins TRBV7-2 and TRBJ2-3, with TRBD2 matching 11 bases. The CDR3 consists of 16 residues. Germline V gene data show CDR1 as SGHTA and CDR2 as FQGNSA. The junction had 7 bases not matched to a gene; V was cut back by 4 bases and J by 4 bases.

The chain combines TRBV5-4 with TRBJ2-2; 9 nucleotides line up with TRBD2. The germline V gene has CDR1 SGHNT and CDR2 YYREEE (reference sequence). The CDR3 is 15 amino acids. After removal of 4 bases from V and 5 bases from J, the junction contained 6 bases not matched to a gene. The CDR3 sequence: CASSRGGDGTGELFF. For the CDR3, the DNA is TGTGCCAGCAGCCGCGGGGGGGATGGAACCGGGGAGCTGTTTTTT.

This chain links TRBV7-2 with TRBJ2-7; the match to TRBD2 covers 11 bases. Germline values: CDR1 SGHTA, CDR2 FQGNSA. The CDR3 is 13 residues long. With 6 bases clipped from V and 7 bases from J, the junction kept 5 bases outside the gene matches. The CDR3 protein is CASRTSGIGEQYF. CDR3 bases: TGTGCCAGCAGGACTAGCGGGATCGGTGAGCAGTACTTC. Combining the CDR3 with reference TRBV7-2 and TRBJ2-7 gives the whole variable domain GAGVSQSPSNKVTEKGKDVELRCDPISGHTALYWYRQSLGQGLEFLIYFQGNSAPDKSGLPSDRFSAERTGGSVSTLTIQRTQQEDSAVYLCASRTSGIGEQYFGPGTRLTVT.

This rearrangement joins TRBV4-1 to TRBJ1-2, with D unclear. The V gene lost 1 base and the J gene lost 8 bases, with 14 bases spanning the gap. CDR1 is MGHRA, CDR2 YSYEKL, per germline. CDR3 length equals 14 residues. The CDR3 DNA follows: TGCGCCAGCAGCCAAGGGGGTACTCGGGAAGGCTACACCTTC. It translates to CASSQGGTREGYTF.

This clone has a single count. J is TRBJ1-3 and V is TRBV2, with D perhaps TRBD1 (6 bases). Germline-derived CDR1 and CDR2 are SNHLY and FYNNEI. The CDR3 spans 14 residues. V was pared by 4 bases and J by 4 bases, with 11 bases between. Here the CDR3 reads CASSGGTFGNTIYF. The CDR3 DNA reads as TGTGCCAGCAGTGGAGGGACATTCGGAAACACCATATATTTT. Complete variable domain (other parts from reference TRBV2 and TRBJ1-3): EPEVTQTPSHQVTQMGQEVILRCVPISNHLYFYWYRQILGQKVEFLVSFYNNEISEKSEIFDDQFSVERPDGSNFTLKIRSTKLEDSAMYFCASSGGTFGNTIYFGEGSWLTVV.

The rearrangement uses TRBV6-5 and TRBJ1-3; D call uncertain. The V gene lost 0 bases and the J gene lost 1 base, with 7 bases spanning the gap. Germline CDR1 MNHEY, CDR2 SVGAGI. The CDR3 spans 15 residues. The CDR3 DNA is TGTGCCAGCAGTTACTCGATCGGGTCTGGAAACACCATATATTTT. Residues: CASSYSIGSGNTIYF.

This sequence joins TRBV30 and TRBJ1-1; D uncertain. Germline loops: CDR1 GTSNPN, CDR2 SVGIG (reference sequence). The CDR3 has 13 amino acids. V was clipped by 3 bases and J by 1 base, with 9 bases between them. In DNA form, the CDR3 reads TGTGCCTGGAGGGCTGACAAGAACACTGAAGCTTTCTTT. This encodes CAWRADKNTEAFF.